These 15 T cell receptor beta chains originate from one sample sequenced in a study of cytomegalovirus exposure and HLA in healthy donors. Amplification used 60 Vbeta primers and 13 Jbeta primers. TCRdb keeps only in-frame clones here, not all; method: immunoSEQ multiplex PCR. The sample consists of 60,000 to 95,000 clones, under 85% of them appearing once. The sample taken for sequencing was PBMCs. The receptors stem from a middle-aged woman in good health and CMV-seropositive.

A few counts support this clone. The chain uses TRBV9 and TRBJ1-4, with 8 bases fitting TRBD1. This CDR3 comprises 14 residues. V dropped 3 bases and J dropped 5; count of bases not matched to a gene: 3. Germline V CDR1 and CDR2: SGDLS, YYNGEE. CDR3 protein: CASSGTGLNEKLFF. The CDR3 DNA reads TGTGCCAGCAGCGGGACAGGGTTGAATGAAAAACTGTTTTTT.

To note about this clone: One end of the junction fails to match germline, which may point to a read error. This chain links TRBV28 with TRBJ1-4, with D possibly TRBD1 on 5 matching bases. The germline gives CDR1 MDHEN, CDR2 SYDVKM. CDR3 length equals 12 residues. DNA of the CDR3: TGTGCCAGCAGTTTATCGACGGGGGAAATGGTGTTT. It encodes CASSLSTGEMVF.

The CDR3: CASSPGQTNEKLFF. In DNA, the CDR3 is TGTGCCAGCAGCCCGGGACAGACTAATGAAAAACTGTTTTTT. The rearrangement uses TRBV7-2 and TRBJ1-4; the match to TRBD1 covers 7 bases. This CDR3 has 14 residues. J lost 2 bases, V lost 5 bases, and 2 bases had no gene match. Germline values: CDR1 SGHTA, CDR2 FQGNSA.

This clone was seen once. V and J are TRBV7-8 and TRBJ1-1, with 9 bases fitting TRBD1. The V segment lost 5 bases and the J segment 4 bases; nucleotides outside the gene matches: 5. The CDR3 covers 14 residues. The germline V gene encodes CDR1 SGHVS and CDR2 FQNEAQ. CDR3 amino acids: CASSHGQGSTEAFF. DNA of the CDR3: TGTGCCAGCAGCCACGGACAGGGGAGCACTGAAGCTTTCTTT.

CDR3 coding DNA: TGCGCCAGCAGCCAACTCCCCGGGACAGGGTTGCATGAGCAGTTCTTC. Translated, it gives CASSQLPGTGLHEQFF. V usage is TRBV4-1 and J usage is TRBJ2-1; TRBD1 agrees at 9 bases. The J segment lost 8 bases and the V segment lost 2 bases, leaving 10 bases of the junction unmatched. In germline, CDR1 is MGHRA, CDR2 YSYEKL. This CDR3 spans 16 amino acids.

The gene calls are TRBV2 and TRBJ2-1; 13 bases align to TRBD2. CDR1 is SNHLY and CDR2 is FYNNEI in the germline V gene. V lost 5 bases and J lost 4; bases outside the gene matches: 2. The CDR3 totals 15 residues. The CDR3 region is CASSRTSGGYNEQFF. In DNA, the CDR3 is TGTGCCAGCAGTCGGACTAGCGGGGGTTACAATGAGCAGTTCTTC.

This clone was seen only once. The rearrangement joins TRBV6-5 to TRBJ1-2; weak D call: TRBD1 (5 bases). V lost 4 bases and J lost 5, with 17 bases in between. CDR3 length: 15 amino acids. The V gene's germline CDR1 is MNHEY and CDR2 SVGAGI. CDR3 in DNA: TGTGCCAGCAGTTTTCGACAGCCTCTTGGGTATGGCTACACCTTC. This codes for CASSFRQPLGYGYTF.

This CDR3 reads CASSERPGGWENEQFF. As DNA, the CDR3 is TGTGCCAGCAGTGAAAGGCCGGGGGGTTGGGAGAATGAGCAGTTCTTC. The chain is built from TRBV2 and TRBJ2-1; 7 nucleotides align to TRBD2. There are 16 residues in the CDR3. Trimming took 2 bases from V and 7 from J; bases not matched to a gene: 11. Germline V gene data show CDR1 as SNHLY and CDR2 as FYNNEI.

This chain uses TRBV28 with TRBJ1-4, with unresolved D. The CDR3 sequence is 14 residues long. CDR1 MDHEN and CDR2 SYDVKM come from the germline V gene. Trimming left V 3 bases short and J 5 bases short, with 10 bases between. The CDR3: CASSLINSNEKLFF. The CDR3 coding sequence is TGTGCCAGCAGTTTGATCAACTCCAATGAAAAACTGTTTTTT.

The rearrangement uses TRBV25-1 and TRBJ1-1, with D hard to call. Per germline, CDR1 MGHDK and CDR2 SYGVNS. Trimming pared 1 base from V and 1 base from J, leaving 10 bases between. The CDR3 runs 15 residues. CDR3 loop: CASSESLYGNTEAFF. CDR3 in DNA: TGTGCCAGCAGTGAATCACTCTACGGGAACACTGAAGCTTTCTTT.

The V and J genes are TRBV7-2 and TRBJ1-1, with a possible D match to TRBD1 (5 bases). V shed 4 bases and J shed 10 bases, with 19 bases lying between them. This CDR3 has 14 residues. CDR1 SGHTA and CDR2 FQGNSA come from the germline V gene. In DNA, the CDR3 is TGTGCCAGCAGCTCAGATCGACAGAACAAGAGAGCTTTCTTT. It is translated as CASSSDRQNKRAFF.

The chain combines TRBV29-1 with TRBJ2-5; D not certain. Deletions cut 7 bases from V and 2 bases from J, with 11 bases between. The V gene's germline CDR1 is SQVTM and CDR2 ANQGSEA. The length of the CDR3 is 12 residues. CDR3 sequence (DNA): TGCAGCGGACGACATCTTCAAGAGACCCAGTACTTC. Protein: CSGRHLQETQYF. Supplemented by reference TRBV29-1 and TRBJ2-5, the full variable domain reads SAVISQKPSRDICQRGTSLTIQCQVDSQVTMMFWYRQQPGQSLTLIATANQGSEATYESGFVIDKFPISRPNLTFSTLTVSNMSPEDSSIYLCSGRHLQETQYFGPGTRLLVL.

The chain recombines TRBV7-9 with TRBJ2-1; the match to TRBD2 covers 9 bases. Germline V lookup: CDR1 SEHNR, CDR2 FQNEAQ (reference sequence). The J segment lost 9 bases and the V segment lost 1 base, leaving 7 bases of the junction unmatched. The CDR3 is 15 residues long. The CDR3 here is CASSLGLAGSGEQFF. The CDR3 nucleotides are TGTGCCAGCAGCTTAGGGCTAGCGGGGAGCGGTGAGCAGTTCTTC.

The genes are TRBV7-2 and TRBJ1-3; possible D gene TRBD1, 5 bases. Germline values: CDR1 SGHTA, CDR2 FQGNSA. This CDR3 is built from 16 residues. V lost 5 bases to trimming and J lost 4 bases, with 18 bases between them. The CDR3 loop reads CASSPRGDLRGNTIYF. The CDR3 DNA follows: TGTGCCAGCAGCCCACGGGGGGACCTAAGGGGAAACACCATATATTTT.

This clone came up a few times. J is TRBJ1-1 and V is TRBV9; TRBD1 matches 7 bases. Germline lookup yields CDR1 SGDLS and CDR2 YYNGEE. The CDR3 consists of 15 residues. Trimming at V came to 5 bases and at J to 5 bases, leaving 12 bases not matched to a gene. CDR3 nucleotides: TGTGCCAGCAGTGCTGGGACAGCGGATTGGACTGAAGCTTTCTTT. It translates to CASSAGTADWTEAFF. Variable domain in full (rest from reference TRBV9 and TRBJ1-1): DSGVTQTPKHLITATGQRVTLRCSPRSGDLSVYWYQQSLDQGLQFLIQYYNGEERAKGNILERFSAQQFPDLHSELNLSSLELGDSALYFCASSAGTADWTEAFFGQGTRLTVV.